This TCR beta chain originates from a study of blood T cell repertoires in COVID-19. For the study at large: The study drew acute and convalescent COVID-19 samples from the United States, Italy and Spain.

Sequencing was performed with immunoSEQ multiplex PCR; in TCRdb, only in-frame clones are kept and a portion is missing. The sample lists 190,000 or so clones, approximately 88% occurring once. V was clipped by 5 bases and J by 6 bases; unmatched bases: 4. CDR3 length: 14 residues. Looked up from germline, CDR1 is SGHRS and CDR2 is YFSETQ. The V and J genes are TRBV5-1 and TRBJ2-1, with 11 bases lining up with TRBD1. The sequence was collected from a woman aged 25 to 39 with acute or convalescent COVID-19. The sequenced material came from peripheral blood. CDR3 nucleotide sequence: TGCGCCAGCAGAGGGGACAGGGGGTTCAATGAGCAGTTCTTC. Its translation is CASRGDRGFNEQFF.